This T cell receptor beta chain was observed in a study of technical replicates of blood from a few donors. The table came from immunoSEQ multiplex PCR; TCRdb's copy has only in-frame clones and leaves some out. The data hold around 58,000 clones, with about 86% observed a single time. The germline V gene encodes CDR1 SGDLS and CDR2 YYNGEE. Trimming took 0 bases from V and 8 from J, leaving 14 bases between them. The CDR3 has 15 amino acids. The sample consisted of PBMCs. The chain is built from TRBV9 and TRBJ2-2, with no clear D. This TCR came from a human donor in good health. Some clones in this sample may be carry-over from other donors' samples. DNA of the CDR3: TGTGCCAGCAGCGTAGGGGTTAGCCCAGAGGGGGAGCTGTTTTTT. It yields the protein CASSVGVSPEGELFF.